The rows below give T cell receptor beta chains drawn from one sample of a study of cytomegalovirus exposure and HLA in healthy donors. Generated by immunoSEQ multiplex PCR, the TCRdb table keeps only in-frame clones and is missing some. The table lists fewer than 200,000 clones, around 73% of them singletons. Sequenced: PBMCs. Every receptor here comes from a man aged 55-75 years in good health and CMV-seronegative. CDR3s include the opening cysteine and the closing phenylalanine or tryptophan. Fields, in order: CDR3 protein, V gene, J gene.

CASTGGGLEQYF	TRBV2	TRBJ2-7
CASSYRGSSGNTIYF	TRBV6-5	TRBJ1-3
CASSVDFFTGELFF	TRBV9	TRBJ2-2
CASSSRGGETQYF	TRBV6-6	TRBJ2-5
CASSPAPAGTGELFF	TRBV5-1	TRBJ2-2
CASSPGRQGLGNTIYF	TRBV5-4	TRBJ1-3
CANHRGVSTDTQYF	TRBV2	TRBJ2-3
CAIRQGGASQETQYF	TRBV10-3	TRBJ2-5
CASSYRRGGANVLTF	TRBV6-7	TRBJ2-6
CASSVEGRGPGQFF	TRBV9	TRBJ2-1
CASSISRDYEQYF	TRBV19	TRBJ2-7
CASKTTGDTEAFF	TRBV6-4	TRBJ1-1
CAISEYGGRNTEAFF	TRBV10-3	TRBJ1-1
CASTQGRGNSPLHF	TRBV6-1	TRBJ1-6
CASSFQQGAAGELFF	TRBV11-3	TRBJ2-2
CASSEQAGGPYEQYF	TRBV10-2	TRBJ2-7
CASSGGGVAQPQHF	TRBV28	TRBJ1-5
CASSQEGGSGTDTQYF	TRBV14	TRBJ2-3
CASSFDRGGLNTEAFF	TRBV4-1	TRBJ1-1
CASNSGGTEAFF	TRBV6-5	TRBJ1-1
CASSPKGLAGGYNEQFF	TRBV11-1	TRBJ2-1
CASSFSGVYNEQFF	TRBV5-1	TRBJ2-1
CASNPGQGAREQYF	TRBV6-5	TRBJ2-7
CASSLQGALTEAFF	TRBV4-1	TRBJ1-1